Presented here are 23 T cell receptor beta chains from one specimen sequenced in a study of response to subunit inactivated influenza vaccine. One entry per CDR3 protein, called by TCRdb with MiXCR from the RT-PCR reads. The sample includes about 500,000 distinct CDR3 sequences, over 10% of them seen just once. The material sequenced was PBMCs from blood, taken roughly 48 days after vaccination. The receptors were gathered from a man in his forties or fifties who received an inactivated influenza vaccine.

For the CDR3, the DNA is TGTGCCAGCAGCCGTCGACTAGCGGGCGAAGATACGCAGTATTTT. This gives the protein CASSRRLAGEDTQYF. The chain employs TRBV4-2 and TRBJ2-3, with TRBD2 matching over 10 bases. Germline V gene data show CDR1 as LGHNA and CDR2 as YNFKEQ. There are 15 residues in the CDR3. J was trimmed by 5 bases and V by 4 bases; bases with no gene match: 6.

CDR3 in amino acids: CASSLAFSGGSGETQYF. The CDR3 DNA sequence: TGCGCCAGCAGCTTGGCCTTCAGCGGGGGATCTGGTGAGACCCAGTACTTC. The chain recombines TRBV5-1 with TRBJ2-5; 8 nucleotides align to TRBD2. The V gene end was trimmed by 0 bases and the J gene end by 5 bases; junction bases not matched to a gene: 12. In germline, CDR1 is SGHRS, CDR2 YFSETQ. This CDR3 region has 17 residues. The full variable domain, with the rest looked up from reference TRBV5-1 and TRBJ2-5, is KAGVTQTPRYLIKTRGQQVTLSCSPISGHRSVSWYQQTPGQGLQFLFEYFSETQRNKGNFPGRFSGRQFSNSRSEMNVSTLELGDSALYLCASSLAFSGGSGETQYFGPGTRLLVL.

In this sample, this clonotype turned up many times. This chain uses TRBV2 with TRBJ1-5; D is unclear. CDR3 length: 22 amino acids. Germline V CDR1 and CDR2: SNHLY, FYNNEI. The V end lost 3 bases, the J end lost 0 bases, and 30 bases lay between the germline ends. CDR3 DNA: TGTGCCAGCAGTGAGGGTGCTGTCACGAGCTGGGAGGGAATATATAGCAATCAGCCCCAGCATTTT. This translates into CASSEGAVTSWEGIYSNQPQHF.

This clonotype occurred a few times. For the CDR3, the DNA is TGCGCCAGCAGCTTGGGGGGACAGGGCGGCACAGATACGCAGTATTTT. It specifies CASSLGGQGGTDTQYF. This rearrangement joins TRBV5-1 to TRBJ2-3; 9 bases are shared with TRBD1. This CDR3 comprises 16 residues. V gave up 0 bases and J gave up 1 base; unmatched junction bases: 3. The germline gives CDR1 SGHRS, CDR2 YFSETQ.

In its sample, this clonotype was seen a few times. The chain uses TRBV7-2 and TRBJ1-4; maybe TRBD1 (5 bases). The CDR3 totals 14 residues. V was pared by 5 bases and J by 8 bases, with 15 bases between. From germline, CDR1 is SGHTA and CDR2 FQGNSA. CDR3 protein: CASSPTRVGEKLFF. Written as DNA, the CDR3 is TGTGCCAGCAGCCCCACCAGGGTTGGGGAAAAACTGTTTTTT.

The V call is TRBV29-1, the J call TRBJ1-5; TRBD1 matches 12 bases. Germline V gene data show CDR1 as SQVTM and CDR2 as ANQGSEA. This CDR3 has 15 amino acids. V was pared by 6 bases and J by 7 bases, with 10 bases of the junction left unmatched. The CDR3 protein is CSVAHGTGGGQPQHF. The CDR3 DNA follows: TGCAGCGTCGCCCATGGGACAGGGGGCGGACAGCCCCAGCATTTT.

The rearrangement uses TRBV12-3 or TRBV12-4 and TRBJ2-5; no firm D call. This CDR3 contains 14 residues. V lost 7 bases, J lost 1 base, and 13 bases lay in between. This CDR3 reads CASKARFSQETQYF. CDR3 DNA: TGTGCCAGCAAGGCGCGATTCTCCCAAGAGACCCAGTACTTC.

The V and J genes are TRBV7-2 and TRBJ2-3; 10 bases fit TRBD2. This CDR3 region has 14 residues. V gave up 8 bases and J gave up 4 bases; unmatched junction bases: 6. CDR1 is SGHTA and CDR2 is FQGNSA in the germline V gene. In DNA, the CDR3 is TGTGCCAGCCGAAGCGGGGGGGCTGCAGATACGCAGTATTTT. Protein product: CASRSGGAADTQYF. The complete variable domain, with remaining parts taken from reference TRBV7-2 and TRBJ2-3, reads GAGVSQSPSNKVTEKGKDVELRCDPISGHTALYWYRQSLGQGLEFLIYFQGNSAPDKSGLPSDRFSAERTGGSVSTLTIQRTQQEDSAVYLCASRSGGAADTQYFGPGTRLTVL.

The chain employs TRBV2 and TRBJ1-1; D is possibly TRBD1 (6 bases). The CDR3 totals 15 residues. Germline V gene sequence: CDR1 SNHLY, CDR2 FYNNEI. With 6 bases removed from V and 1 base from J, the gap between germline ends came to 15 bases. The CDR3 DNA is TGTGCCAGCAGGGGACGACAGGAACCGAACACTGAAGCTTTCTTT. Translating gives CASRGRQEPNTEAFF.

J is TRBJ2-7 and V is TRBV7-6; 9 bases match TRBD1. The junction had 7 bases not matched to a gene; V was cut back by 5 bases and J by 5 bases. CDR3 size: 14 residues. Germline CDR1 SGHVS, CDR2 FNYEAQ. In DNA form, the CDR3 reads TGTGCCAGCAGCAGGGACAGGGAGTGGAACGAGCAGTACTTC. Protein: CASSRDREWNEQYF.

This clonotype has ten or more counts. The chain carries TRBV20-1 and TRBJ2-1; 7 bases fit TRBD2. The CDR3 has 11 amino acids. V shed 5 bases and J 8 bases; nucleotides not matched to a gene: 3. Germline V lookup: CDR1 DFQATT, CDR2 SNEGSKA (reference sequence). CDR3 in amino acids: CSAGSGYEQFF. The CDR3 DNA reads TGCAGTGCTGGTAGCGGGTATGAGCAGTTCTTC.

This clonotype was seen more than once but under ten times. The J gene is TRBJ2-3, the V gene TRBV29-1; 7 bases map to TRBD2. In germline, CDR1 is SQVTM, CDR2 ANQGSEA. The length of the CDR3 is 16 residues. The J segment lost 5 bases and the V segment lost 0 bases, leaving 11 bases of the junction unmatched. CDR3 loop: CSVEDPWAGVEDTQYF. The CDR3 nucleotides are TGCAGCGTTGAAGATCCGTGGGCGGGAGTGGAAGATACGCAGTATTTT.

This clonotype has only a few counts. The chain combines TRBV12-3 or TRBV12-4 with TRBJ2-7, with 9 bases aligning to TRBD2. J lost 12 bases, V lost 4 bases, and 7 bases had no gene match. The CDR3 is 12 residues long. CDR3 region: CASSSLAGTTYF. CDR3 sequence (DNA): TGTGCCAGCAGTTCCCTAGCGGGAACTACGTACTTC.

This chain uses TRBV27 with TRBJ2-2, with TRBD2 matching 13 bases. CDR3 size: 19 residues. J gave up 0 bases and V 5 bases, and 9 bases lay outside the gene matches. Per the germline V gene, CDR1 is MNHEY and CDR2 is SMNVEV (reference sequence). Here the CDR3 DNA reads TGTGCCAGCAGTACGACTAGCGGGGGGTACCTTCCGAACACCGGGGAGCTGTTTTTT. It is translated as CASSTTSGGYLPNTGELFF.

This clonotype has only a few counts. The gene calls are TRBV20-1 and TRBJ2-3; TRBD1 agrees at 8 bases. CDR1 DFQATT and CDR2 SNEGSKA come from the germline V gene (reference sequence). J lost 4 bases, V lost 0 bases, and 6 bases had no gene match. CDR3 length equals 15 residues. This CDR3 is CSARDLRGRADTQYF. The DNA of the CDR3 is TGCAGTGCTAGAGATCTCAGGGGGCGGGCAGATACGCAGTATTTT.

The sample holds a few counts of this clonotype. V gene TRBV6-1 combines with J gene TRBJ1-5; 11 nucleotides agree with TRBD1. In germline, CDR1 is MNHNS, CDR2 SASEGT. V was pared by 6 bases and J by 4 bases, with 8 bases of the junction left unmatched. The length of the CDR3 is 16 residues. The CDR3 DNA reads as TGTGCCAGCAGCCCCGGACAGGGGGCGGGTAATCAGCCCCAGCATTTT. This sequence encodes CASSPGQGAGNQPQHF.

V is TRBV20-1 and J is TRBJ2-4; 9 nucleotides line up with TRBD2. The V gene end was trimmed by 0 bases and the J gene end by 0 bases; junction bases not matched to a gene: 3. Germline V gives CDR1 DFQATT, CDR2 SNEGSKA (reference sequence). This CDR3 spans 16 amino acids. The CDR3 loop is CSARETSGLAKNIQYF. The DNA for the CDR3 is TGCAGTGCTAGAGAGACTAGCGGACTAGCCAAAAACATTCAGTACTTC.

The table lists this clonotype with a few counts. The chain has TRBV12-3 or TRBV12-4 and TRBJ1-5; D remains ambiguous. The CDR3 is made up of 14 amino acids. The V and J ends lost 2 bases and 2 bases respectively, with 7 bases between them. The CDR3 loop reads CASSLLEGNQPQHF. CDR3 bases: TGTGCCAGCAGTTTATTGGAAGGCAATCAGCCCCAGCATTTT.

The sample holds a few counts of this clonotype. The rearrangement uses TRBV6-5 and TRBJ2-7, with D perhaps being TRBD1 or TRBD2 (6 bases each). This CDR3 is built from 14 residues. CDR1 and CDR2 (germline): MNHEY, SVGAGI. Trimming took 6 bases from V and 4 from J, leaving 16 bases between them. The CDR3 DNA reads TGTGCCAGCAGCTTAGGGGGGATGCTATACGAGCAGTACTTC. Its translation is CASSLGGMLYEQYF.

This clonotype was counted only a few times. CDR3 sequence: CASSYVAGGPYEQYF. The CDR3 DNA follows: TGTGCCAGCAGTTACGTGGCGGGAGGGCCCTACGAGCAGTACTTC. The chain combines TRBV6-2 or TRBV6-3 with TRBJ2-7; 9 bases are shared with TRBD2. Losses at the gene ends were 2 bases for V and 2 bases for J; bases not matched to a gene: 4. The CDR3 has 15 amino acids. CDR1 MNHEY and CDR2 SVGEGT come from the germline V gene.

This chain joins TRBV27 and TRBJ2-3; 11 bases align to TRBD2. CDR1 and CDR2 from the germline V gene are MNHEY and SMNVEV (reference sequence). This CDR3 has 14 amino acids. Germline trimming cut 4 bases from V and 6 bases from J; bases unmatched to any gene: 3. CDR3 in amino acids: CASSYLAGGDTQYF. CDR3 nucleotide sequence: TGTGCCAGCAGTTATCTAGCGGGAGGTGATACGCAGTATTTT.

V usage is TRBV6-1 and J usage is TRBJ2-1; D gene uncertain. Germline V gene lookup returns CDR1 MNHNS and CDR2 SASEGT. The length of the CDR3 is 16 residues. Trimming removed 8 bases from V and 9 bases from J, with 26 bases in between. For the CDR3, the DNA is TGTGCCAGCCTAGGGCGCGCGGCCCCCCATGGTCTTGAGCAGTTCTTC. This gives the protein CASLGRAAPHGLEQFF.

This clonotype was observed a few times. This chain uses TRBV20-1 with TRBJ1-4; TRBD1 is a possible D gene (5 bases). Deletions cut 4 bases from V and 0 bases from J, with 12 bases between. The CDR3 contains 15 residues. In germline, CDR1 is DFQATT, CDR2 SNEGSKA (reference sequence). The CDR3 sequence: CSAKFTGATNEKLFF. The CDR3 DNA follows: TGCAGTGCTAAATTCACAGGTGCAACTAATGAAAAACTGTTTTTT.